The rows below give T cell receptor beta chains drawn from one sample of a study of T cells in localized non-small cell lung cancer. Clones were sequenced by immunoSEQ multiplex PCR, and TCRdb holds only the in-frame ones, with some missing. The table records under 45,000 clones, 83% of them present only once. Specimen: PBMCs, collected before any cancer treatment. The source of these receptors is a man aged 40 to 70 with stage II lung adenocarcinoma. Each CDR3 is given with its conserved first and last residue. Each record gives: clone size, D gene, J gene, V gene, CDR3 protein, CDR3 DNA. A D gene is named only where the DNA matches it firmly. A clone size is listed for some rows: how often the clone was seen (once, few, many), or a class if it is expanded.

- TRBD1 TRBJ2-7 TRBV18 CASSDRGSTYEQYF TGTGCCAGCTCCGACAGGGGCTCCACCTACGAGCAGTACTTC
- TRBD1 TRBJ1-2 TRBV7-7 CASSGQGVDDGYTF TGTGCCAGCAGCGGACAGGGGGTTGACGATGGCTACACCTTC
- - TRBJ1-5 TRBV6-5 CASNMDPRNQPQHF TGTGCCAGCAATATGGACCCCAGGAATCAGCCCCAGCATTTT
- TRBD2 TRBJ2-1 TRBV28 CASSLGGRGYEQFF TGTGCCAGCAGTTTGGGCGGGAGAGGGTATGAGCAGTTCTTC
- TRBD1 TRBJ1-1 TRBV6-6 CASTRQGDTEAFF TGTGCCAGCACTCGACAGGGGGACACTGAAGCTTTCTTT
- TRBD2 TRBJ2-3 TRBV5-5 CASSPPPRPSGSTDTQYF TGTGCCAGCAGCCCACCCCCCCGGCCTAGCGGGTCCACAGATACGCAGTATTTT
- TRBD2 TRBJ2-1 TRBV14 CASSQVAGGSYNEQFF TGTGCCAGCAGCCAAGTAGCGGGAGGCTCCTACAATGAGCAGTTCTTC
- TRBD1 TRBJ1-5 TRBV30 CAWSGQGRQPQHF TGTGCCTGGTCGGGACAGGGGCGTCAGCCCCAGCATTTT
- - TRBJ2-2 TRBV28 CASTHPGGSFGRSTGELFF TGTGCCAGCACCCACCCTGGGGGTTCTTTTGGACGGAGCACCGGGGAGCTGTTTTTT
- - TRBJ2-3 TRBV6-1 CASELGDTQYF TGTGCCAGTGAACTTGGGGATACGCAGTATTTT
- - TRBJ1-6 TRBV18 CASSQEPFNSPLHF TGTGCCAGCTCTCAGGAACCGTTTAATTCACCCCTCCACTTT
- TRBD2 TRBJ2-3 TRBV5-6 CASSLNSLAGNTDTQYF TGTGCCAGCAGCTTGAACAGCCTAGCGGGAAACACAGATACGCAGTATTTT
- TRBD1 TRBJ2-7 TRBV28 CASSPTGTGDYEQYF TGTGCCAGCAGTCCTACCGGGACAGGGGACTACGAGCAGTACTTC
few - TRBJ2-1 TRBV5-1 CASSSDPVRNEQFF TGCGCCAGCAGCTCAGATCCCGTGAGGAATGAGCAGTTCTTC
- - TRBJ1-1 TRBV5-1 CASSRGTANTEAFF TGCGCCAGCAGCCGCGGGACGGCGAACACTGAAGCTTTCTTT
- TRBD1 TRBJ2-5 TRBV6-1 CASSPQGAETQYF TGTGCCAGCAGCCCACAGGGGGCGGAGACCCAGTACTTC
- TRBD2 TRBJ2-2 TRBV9 CASSVGLAGTGELFF TGTGCCAGCAGCGTAGGACTAGCGGGAACCGGGGAGCTGTTTTTT
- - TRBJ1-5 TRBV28 CASSTQSGGSNQPQHF TGTGCCAGCAGCACCCAGTCCGGGGGGAGCAATCAGCCCCAGCATTTT
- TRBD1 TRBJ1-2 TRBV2 CASSETQGAYGYTF TGTGCCAGCAGTGAAACACAGGGGGCATATGGCTACACCTTC
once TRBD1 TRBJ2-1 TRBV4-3 CASSQGTGEYNEQFF TGCGCCAGCAGCCAAGGGACAGGGGAGTACAATGAGCAGTTCTTC
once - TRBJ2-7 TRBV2 CASSVLSEQYF TGTGCCAGCAGTGTCCTATCCGAGCAGTACTTC
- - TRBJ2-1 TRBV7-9 CASSFSSQYNEQFF TGTGCCAGCAGCTTTAGCTCACAGTACAATGAGCAGTTCTTC
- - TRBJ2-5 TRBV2 CASSVGIKETQYF TGTGCCAGCAGTGTCGGCATCAAAGAGACCCAGTACTTC
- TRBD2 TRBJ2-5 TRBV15 CATSIREGTSGGSAETQYF TGTGCCACCAGCATCAGAGAGGGGACTAGCGGGGGGTCGGCGGAGACCCAGTACTTC
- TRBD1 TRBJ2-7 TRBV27 CASWDSLSSYEQYF TGTGCCAGCTGGGACAGTCTGAGCTCCTACGAGCAGTACTTC
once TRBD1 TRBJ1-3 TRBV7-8 CASSITGEGNTIYF TGTGCCAGCAGCATCACAGGGGAAGGAAACACCATATATTTT
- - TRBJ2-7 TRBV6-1 CASTGTSYEQYF TGTGCCAGCACCGGGACCTCCTACGAGCAGTACTTC
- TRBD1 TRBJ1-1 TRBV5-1 CASSLAGGASEAFF TGCGCCAGCAGCTTGGCAGGGGGCGCATCTGAAGCTTTCTTT
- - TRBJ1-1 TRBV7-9 CASSPRGVEAFF TGTGCCAGCAGCCCGAGGGGGGTAGAAGCTTTCTTT
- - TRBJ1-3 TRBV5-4 CASSSGRGNTIYF TGTGCCAGCAGCTCTGGACGGGGAAACACCATATATTTT
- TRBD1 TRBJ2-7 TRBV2 CASTYGPGQGSYEQYF TGTGCCAGCACCTATGGACCGGGACAGGGCTCCTACGAGCAGTACTTC
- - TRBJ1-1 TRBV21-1 CARGTYHPDTEAFF TGTGCCAGGGGGACCTACCACCCCGACACTGAAGCTTTCTTT
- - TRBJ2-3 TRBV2 CASSDNPPDTQYF TGTGCCAGCAGTGATAATCCCCCAGATACGCAGTATTTT
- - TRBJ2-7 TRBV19 CATYDRRSSYEQYF TGTGCCACATACGACAGGAGAAGCTCCTACGAGCAGTACTTC
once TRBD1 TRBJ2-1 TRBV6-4 CASSMTGGSVDEQFF TGTGCCAGCAGCATGACAGGGGGCAGCGTAGATGAGCAGTTCTTC
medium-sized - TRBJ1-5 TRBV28 CASSLGPHQPQHF TGTGCCAGCAGTTTGGGCCCCCACCAGCCCCAGCATTTT
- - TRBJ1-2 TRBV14 CASSQDWSYGYTF TGTGCCAGCAGCCAAGATTGGTCCTATGGCTACACCTTC
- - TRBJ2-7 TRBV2 CASSLDYFGEQYF TGTGCCAGCAGTTTGGATTACTTCGGGGAGCAGTACTTC
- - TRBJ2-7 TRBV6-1 CASRDIYEQYF TGTGCCAGCAGGGACATATACGAGCAGTACTTC
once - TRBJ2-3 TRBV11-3 CASSLGGRTTDTQYF TGTGCCAGCAGCTTAGGCGGTAGGACCACAGATACGCAGTATTTT
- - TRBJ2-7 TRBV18 CASSAGQSYEQYF TGTGCCAGCTCCGCGGGACAGAGCTACGAGCAGTACTTC
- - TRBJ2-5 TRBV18 CASSPPARRETQYF TGTGCCAGCTCACCTCCCGCCAGGAGGGAGACCCAGTACTTC
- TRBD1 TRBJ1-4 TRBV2 CASTVPGQGTHNEKLFF TGTGCCAGCACCGTCCCGGGACAGGGGACCCATAATGAAAAACTGTTTTTT
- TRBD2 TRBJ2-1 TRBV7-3 CASSFRPRLAENEQFF TGTGCCAGCAGCTTTCGTCCGAGACTAGCAGAGAATGAGCAGTTCTTC
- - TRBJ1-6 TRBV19 CASSHRNSPLHF TGTGCCAGTAGCCACCGTAATTCACCCCTCCACTTT
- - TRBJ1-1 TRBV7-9 CASGLYRASNTEAFF TGTGCCAGCGGATTATACAGGGCTTCGAACACTGAAGCTTTCTTT
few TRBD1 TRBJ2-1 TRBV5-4 CASSLKTGSAYNEQFF TGTGCCAGCAGCTTAAAGACAGGGTCGGCCTACAATGAGCAGTTCTTC
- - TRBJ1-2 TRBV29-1 CSVYLMEYGYTF TGCAGCGTTTACTTGATGGAGTATGGCTACACCTTC
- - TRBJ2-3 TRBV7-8 CASSLRDPRSEDTQYF TGTGCCAGCAGCTTAAGGGACCCTAGGAGTGAAGATACGCAGTATTTT
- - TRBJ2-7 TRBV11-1 CASSPLGRSREQYF TGTGCCAGCAGCCCTTTGGGACGCAGCCGGGAGCAGTACTTC
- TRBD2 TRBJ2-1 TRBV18 CASSPSSGKTGEQFF TGTGCCAGCTCACCATCTAGCGGGAAAACTGGTGAGCAGTTCTTC
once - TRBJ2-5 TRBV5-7 CASSLGTRVCETQYF TGTGCCAGCAGCTTAGGCACCCGCGTCTGTGAGACCCAGTACTTC
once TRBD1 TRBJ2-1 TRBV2 CASSTRDSEGFF TGTGCCAGCAGTACCCGGGACAGCGAAGGGTTCTTC
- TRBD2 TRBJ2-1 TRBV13 CASSGTSSYNEQFF TGTGCCAGCAGCGGGACTAGCTCCTACAATGAGCAGTTCTTC